At least ten counts were recorded for the clone carrying this T cell receptor (beta chain). Antigen specificity is unknown. From roughly 390 ng of RNA, a library with molecular barcoded alpha/delta and beta/gamma adaptors was made. TCRdb re-called the reads with MiXCR, one entry per CDR3 protein. This sample yields around 50,000 distinct CDR3 sequences, of which over 9% are seen a single time; 15% to 20% belongs to the top ten. Between the trimmed V and J ends, which lost 4 bases and 5 bases, there was a span of 11 bases. There are 13 residues in the CDR3. The V gene's germline CDR1 is SNHLY and CDR2 FYNNEI. This sample was taken from a study of read filtering for tumor transcriptome and immune sequencing. Study-wide results and caveats: IR-seq captured clonotypes deeper and more reliably than RNA-seq.

The clonotype was recovered from a donor aged 40 or over with multiple myeloma. Sample: a population of CD138-negative cells sorted from bone marrow. The chain links TRBV2 to TRBJ2-5, with a tentative D call TRBD2 (7 bases). CDR3 amino acids: CASSVGGLETQYF. The CDR3 DNA follows: TGTGCCAGCAGTGTCGGGGGGCTGGAGACCCAGTACTTC.